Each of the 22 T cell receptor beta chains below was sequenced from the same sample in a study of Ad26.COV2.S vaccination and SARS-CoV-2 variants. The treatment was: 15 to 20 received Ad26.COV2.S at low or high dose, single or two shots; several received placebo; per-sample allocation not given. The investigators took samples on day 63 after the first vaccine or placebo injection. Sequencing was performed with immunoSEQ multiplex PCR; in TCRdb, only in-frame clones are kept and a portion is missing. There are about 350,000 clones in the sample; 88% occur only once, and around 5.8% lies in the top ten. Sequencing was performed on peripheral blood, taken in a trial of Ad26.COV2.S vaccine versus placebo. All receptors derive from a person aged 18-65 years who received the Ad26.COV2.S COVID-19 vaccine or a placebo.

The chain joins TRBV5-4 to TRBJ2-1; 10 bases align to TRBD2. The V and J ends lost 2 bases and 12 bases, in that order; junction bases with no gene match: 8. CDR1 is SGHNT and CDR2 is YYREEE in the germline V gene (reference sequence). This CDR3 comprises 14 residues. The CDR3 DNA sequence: TGTGCCAGCAGCTTTGGTCTAGCGGGGGAGGGGCAGTTCTTC. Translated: CASSFGLAGEGQFF.

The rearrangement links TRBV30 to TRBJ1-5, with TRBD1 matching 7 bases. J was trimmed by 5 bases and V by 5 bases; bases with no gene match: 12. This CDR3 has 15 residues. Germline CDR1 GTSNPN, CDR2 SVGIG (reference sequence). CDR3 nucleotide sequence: TGTGCCTGGCGCTCAAGGGGGCGTTTAGATCAGCCCCAGCATTTT. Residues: CAWRSRGRLDQPQHF.

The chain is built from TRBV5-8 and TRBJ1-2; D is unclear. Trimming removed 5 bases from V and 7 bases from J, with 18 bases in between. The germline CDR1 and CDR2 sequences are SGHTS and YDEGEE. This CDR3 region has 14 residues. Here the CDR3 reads CASRATMAGRGYTF. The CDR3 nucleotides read TGTGCCAGCAGAGCTACCATGGCTGGCCGTGGCTACACCTTC.

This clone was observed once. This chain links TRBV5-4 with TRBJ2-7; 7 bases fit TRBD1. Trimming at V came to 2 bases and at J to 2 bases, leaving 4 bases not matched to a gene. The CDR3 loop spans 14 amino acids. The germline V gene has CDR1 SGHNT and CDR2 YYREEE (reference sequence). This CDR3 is CASSFGDRPYEQYF. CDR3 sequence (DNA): TGTGCCAGCAGCTTCGGGGACAGACCCTACGAGCAGTACTTC.

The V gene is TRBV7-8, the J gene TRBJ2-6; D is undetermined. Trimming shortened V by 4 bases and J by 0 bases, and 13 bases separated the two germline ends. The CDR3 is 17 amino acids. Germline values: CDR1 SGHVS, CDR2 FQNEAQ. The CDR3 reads CASSSRTLRSGANVLTF. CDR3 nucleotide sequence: TGTGCCAGCAGCTCGAGGACGCTACGCTCTGGGGCCAACGTCCTGACTTTC.

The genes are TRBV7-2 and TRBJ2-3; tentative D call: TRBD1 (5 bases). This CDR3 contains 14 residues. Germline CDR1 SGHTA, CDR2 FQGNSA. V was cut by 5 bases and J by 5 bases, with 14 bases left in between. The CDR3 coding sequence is TGTGCCAGCAGCCCCCAGGGTGGAAGAGATACGCAGTATTTT. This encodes CASSPQGGRDTQYF.

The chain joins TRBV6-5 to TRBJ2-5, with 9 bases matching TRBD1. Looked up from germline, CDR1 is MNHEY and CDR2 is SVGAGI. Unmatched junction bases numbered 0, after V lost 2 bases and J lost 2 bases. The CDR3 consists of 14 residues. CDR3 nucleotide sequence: TGTGCCAGCAGTTACGGGACAGGGCAAGAGACCCAGTACTTC. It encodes CASSYGTGQETQYF.

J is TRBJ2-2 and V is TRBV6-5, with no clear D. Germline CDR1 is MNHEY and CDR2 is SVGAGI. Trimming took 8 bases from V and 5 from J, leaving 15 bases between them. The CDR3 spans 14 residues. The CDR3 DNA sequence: TGTGCCAGCGGAGTTTCAGTGAATACCGGGGAGCTGTTTTTT. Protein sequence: CASGVSVNTGELFF.

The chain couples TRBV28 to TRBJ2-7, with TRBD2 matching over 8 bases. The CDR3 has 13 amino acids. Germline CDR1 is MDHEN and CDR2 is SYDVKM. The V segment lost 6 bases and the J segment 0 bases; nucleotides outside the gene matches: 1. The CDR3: CASRGTSSYEQYF. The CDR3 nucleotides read TGTGCCAGCAGGGGGACTAGCTCCTACGAGCAGTACTTC.

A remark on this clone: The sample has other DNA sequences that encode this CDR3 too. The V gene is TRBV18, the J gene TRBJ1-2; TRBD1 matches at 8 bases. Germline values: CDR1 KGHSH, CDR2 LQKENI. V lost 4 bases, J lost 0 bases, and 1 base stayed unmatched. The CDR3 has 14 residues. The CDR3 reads CASSLDRANYGYTF. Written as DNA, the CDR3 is TGTGCCAGCTCACTGGACAGGGCTAACTATGGCTACACCTTC. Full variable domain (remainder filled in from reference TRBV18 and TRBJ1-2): NAGVMQNPRHLVRRRGQEARLRCSPMKGHSHVYWYRQLPEEGLKFMVYLQKENIIDESGMPKERFSAEFPKEGPSILRIQQVVRGDSAAYFCASSLDRANYGYTFGSGTRLTVV.

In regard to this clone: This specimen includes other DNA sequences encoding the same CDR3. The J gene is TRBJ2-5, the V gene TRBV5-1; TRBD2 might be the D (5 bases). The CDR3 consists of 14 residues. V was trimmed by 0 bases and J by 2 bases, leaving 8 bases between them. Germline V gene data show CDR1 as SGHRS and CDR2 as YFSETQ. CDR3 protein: CASSLEGDQETQYF. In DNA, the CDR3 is TGCGCCAGCAGCTTGGAGGGAGATCAAGAGACCCAGTACTTC. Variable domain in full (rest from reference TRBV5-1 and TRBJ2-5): KAGVTQTPRYLIKTRGQQVTLSCSPISGHRSVSWYQQTPGQGLQFLFEYFSETQRNKGNFPGRFSGRQFSNSRSEMNVSTLELGDSALYLCASSLEGDQETQYFGPGTRLLVL.

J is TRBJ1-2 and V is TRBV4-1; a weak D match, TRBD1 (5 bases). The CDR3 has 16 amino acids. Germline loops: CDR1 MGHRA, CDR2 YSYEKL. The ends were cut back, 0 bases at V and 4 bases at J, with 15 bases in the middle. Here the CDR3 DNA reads TGCGCCAGCAGCCAAGAAGGGGCACCGTCCATCTATGGCTACACCTTC. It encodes CASSQEGAPSIYGYTF.

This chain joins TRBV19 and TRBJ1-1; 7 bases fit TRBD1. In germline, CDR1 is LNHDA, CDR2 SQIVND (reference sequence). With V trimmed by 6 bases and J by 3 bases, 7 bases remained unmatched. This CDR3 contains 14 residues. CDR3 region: CASSSQGLDTEAFF. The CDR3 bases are TGTGCCAGTAGCTCACAGGGGTTGGACACTGAAGCTTTCTTT.

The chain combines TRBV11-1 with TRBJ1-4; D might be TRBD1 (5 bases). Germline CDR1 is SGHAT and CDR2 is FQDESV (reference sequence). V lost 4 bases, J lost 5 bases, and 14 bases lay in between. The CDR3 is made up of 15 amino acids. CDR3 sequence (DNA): TGTGCCAGCAGCTCCTCAGGGTCAAGGAATGAAAAACTGTTTTTT. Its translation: CASSSSGSRNEKLFF.

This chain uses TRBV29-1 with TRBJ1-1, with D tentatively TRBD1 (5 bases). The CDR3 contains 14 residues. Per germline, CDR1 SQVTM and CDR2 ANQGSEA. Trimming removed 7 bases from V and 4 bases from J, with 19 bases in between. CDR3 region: CSACTGGSATEAFF. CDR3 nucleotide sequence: TGCAGCGCCTGTACCGGGGGATCAGCCACTGAAGCTTTCTTT.

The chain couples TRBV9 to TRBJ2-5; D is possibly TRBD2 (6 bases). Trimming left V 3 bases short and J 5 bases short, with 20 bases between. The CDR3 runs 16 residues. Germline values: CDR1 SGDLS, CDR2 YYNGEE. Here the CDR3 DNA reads TGTGCCAGCAGCGAGGACCGGGGCGGGACCTGGGAGACCCAGTACTTC. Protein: CASSEDRGGTWETQYF. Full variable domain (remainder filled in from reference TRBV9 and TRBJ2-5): DSGVTQTPKHLITATGQRVTLRCSPRSGDLSVYWYQQSLDQGLQFLIQYYNGEERAKGNILERFSAQQFPDLHSELNLSSLELGDSALYFCASSEDRGGTWETQYFGPGTRLLVL.

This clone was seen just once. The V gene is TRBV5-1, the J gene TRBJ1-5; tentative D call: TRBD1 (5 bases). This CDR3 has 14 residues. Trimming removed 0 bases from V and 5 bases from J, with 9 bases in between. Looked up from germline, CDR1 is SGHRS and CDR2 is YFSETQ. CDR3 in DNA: TGCGCCAGCAGCTTGGCCGCGGGGGATCAGCCCCAGCATTTT. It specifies CASSLAAGDQPQHF.

Written as DNA, the CDR3 is TGTGCCAGCTCACCACGGACACCCCCCCAGGAGACCCAGTACTTC. Encoded protein: CASSPRTPPQETQYF. The V gene is TRBV18, the J gene TRBJ2-5, with D possibly TRBD1 on 5 matching bases. Germline CDR1 reads KGHSH; CDR2 reads LQKENI. There are 15 residues in the CDR3. Trimming took off 1 base at V and 5 bases at J, with 14 bases between the two ends.

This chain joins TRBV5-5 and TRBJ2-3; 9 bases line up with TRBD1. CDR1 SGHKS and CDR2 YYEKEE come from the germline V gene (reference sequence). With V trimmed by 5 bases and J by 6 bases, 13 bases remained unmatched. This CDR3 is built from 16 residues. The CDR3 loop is CASSSSRQGVWDTQYF. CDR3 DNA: TGTGCCAGCAGTTCAAGTCGACAGGGGGTTTGGGATACGCAGTATTTT. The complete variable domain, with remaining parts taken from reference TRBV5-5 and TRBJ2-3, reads DAGVTQSPTHLIKTRGQQVTLRCSPISGHKSVSWYQQVLGQGPQFIFQYYEKEERGRGNFPDRFSARQFPNYSSELNVNALLLGDSALYLCASSSSRQGVWDTQYFGPGTRLTVL.

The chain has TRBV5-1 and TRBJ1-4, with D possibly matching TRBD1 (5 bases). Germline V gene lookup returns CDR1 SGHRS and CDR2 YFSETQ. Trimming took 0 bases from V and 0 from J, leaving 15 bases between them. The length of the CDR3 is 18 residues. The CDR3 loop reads CASSLGVRADATNEKLFF. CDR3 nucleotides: TGCGCCAGCAGCTTGGGGGTCAGGGCCGATGCAACTAATGAAAAACTGTTTTTT.

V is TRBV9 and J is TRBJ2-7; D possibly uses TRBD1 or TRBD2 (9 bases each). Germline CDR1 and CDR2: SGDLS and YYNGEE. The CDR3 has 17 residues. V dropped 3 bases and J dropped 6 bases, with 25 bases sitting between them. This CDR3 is CASSARGGGGQGGEQYF. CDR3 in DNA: TGTGCCAGCAGCGCCCGAGGCGGGGGGGGACAGGGAGGCGAGCAGTACTTC.

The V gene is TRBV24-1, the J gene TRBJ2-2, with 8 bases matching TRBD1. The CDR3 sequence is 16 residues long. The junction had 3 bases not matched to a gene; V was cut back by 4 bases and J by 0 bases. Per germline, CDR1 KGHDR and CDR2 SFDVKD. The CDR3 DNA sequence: TGTGCCACCAGTGACTCGACAGGGGCGAACACCGGGGAGCTGTTTTTT. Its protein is CATSDSTGANTGELFF.